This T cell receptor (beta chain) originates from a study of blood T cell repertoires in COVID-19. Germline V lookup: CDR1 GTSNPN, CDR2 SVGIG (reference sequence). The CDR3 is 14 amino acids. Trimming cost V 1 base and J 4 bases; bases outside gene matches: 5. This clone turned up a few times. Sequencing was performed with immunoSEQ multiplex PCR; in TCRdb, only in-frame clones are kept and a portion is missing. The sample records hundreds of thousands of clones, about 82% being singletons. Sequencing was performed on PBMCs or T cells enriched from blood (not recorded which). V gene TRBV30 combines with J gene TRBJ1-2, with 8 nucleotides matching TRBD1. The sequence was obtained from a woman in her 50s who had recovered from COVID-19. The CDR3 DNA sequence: TGTGCCTGGAGTGCTAGACAGGGGCGCTATGGCTACACCTTC. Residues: CAWSARQGRYGYTF.